This entry concerns a single T cell receptor beta chain. Antigen unknown. Profiled with immunoSEQ multiplex PCR; TCRdb holds only in-frame clones, not every one. The sample has some 54,000 clones, 94% seen once. The record originates from a study of T cells after posttransplantation cyclophosphamide. The study, taken as a whole, reports: Blood and skin or GI T cell repertoires showed limited TRB overlap.

The junction had 1 base not matched to a gene; V was cut back by 2 bases and J by 1 base. Germline V gene sequence: CDR1 SGHNT, CDR2 YYREEE (reference sequence). CDR3 size: 15 residues. The material sequenced was PBMCs. The V call is TRBV5-4, the J call TRBJ2-5, with TRBD2 matching over 11 bases. The source is a woman in her 30s in good health and a related stem cell transplant donor. CDR3 sequence: CASSFLAGGQETQYF. The CDR3 region has the DNA TGTGCCAGCAGCTTCCTAGCGGGGGGCCAAGAGACCCAGTACTTC.